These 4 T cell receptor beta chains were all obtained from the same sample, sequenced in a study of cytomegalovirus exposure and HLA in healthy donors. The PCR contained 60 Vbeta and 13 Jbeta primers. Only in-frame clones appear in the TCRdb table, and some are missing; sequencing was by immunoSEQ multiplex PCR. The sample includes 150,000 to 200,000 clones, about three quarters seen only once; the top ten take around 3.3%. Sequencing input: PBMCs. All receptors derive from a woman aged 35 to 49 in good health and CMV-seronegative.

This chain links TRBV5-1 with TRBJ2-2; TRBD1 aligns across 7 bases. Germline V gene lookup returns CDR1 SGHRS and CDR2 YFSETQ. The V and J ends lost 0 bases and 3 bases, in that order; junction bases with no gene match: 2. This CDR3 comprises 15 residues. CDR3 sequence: CASSLVDRDTGELFF. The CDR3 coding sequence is TGCGCCAGCAGCTTGGTCGACAGGGACACCGGGGAGCTGTTTTTT.

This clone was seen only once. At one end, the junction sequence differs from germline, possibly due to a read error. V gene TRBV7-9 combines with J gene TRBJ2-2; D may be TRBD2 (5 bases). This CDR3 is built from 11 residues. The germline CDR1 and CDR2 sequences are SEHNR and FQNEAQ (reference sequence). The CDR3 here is CASSSSGELLF. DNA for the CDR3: TGTGCCAGCAGTTCGTCCGGGGAGCTGCTTTTT. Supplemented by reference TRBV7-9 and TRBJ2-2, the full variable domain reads DTGVSQNPRHKITKRGQNVTFRCDPISEHNRLYWYRQTLGQGPEFLTYFQNEAQLEKSRLLSDRFSAERPKGSFSTLEIQRTEQGDSAMYLCASSSSGELLFGEGSRLTVL.

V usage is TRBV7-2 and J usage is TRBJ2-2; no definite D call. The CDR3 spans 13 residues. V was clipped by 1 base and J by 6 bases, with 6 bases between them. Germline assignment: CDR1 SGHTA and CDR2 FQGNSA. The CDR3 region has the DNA TGTGCCAGCAGCTTAGTGGCTCCCGGGGAGCTGTTTTTT. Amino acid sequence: CASSLVAPGELFF.

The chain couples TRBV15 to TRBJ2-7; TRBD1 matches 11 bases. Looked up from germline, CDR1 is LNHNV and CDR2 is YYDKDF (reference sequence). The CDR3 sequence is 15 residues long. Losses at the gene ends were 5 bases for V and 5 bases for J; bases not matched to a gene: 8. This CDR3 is CATSWNRDRGDEQYF. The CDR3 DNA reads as TGTGCCACCAGCTGGAACCGGGACAGGGGGGACGAGCAGTACTTC.